The clone carrying this T cell receptor (beta chain) was detected only a few times. Germline CDR1 LGHNA, CDR2 YNFKEQ. V lost 1 base to trimming and J lost 3 bases; unmatched junction nucleotides: 0. This CDR3 comprises 15 residues. Clones were sequenced by immunoSEQ multiplex PCR, and TCRdb holds only the in-frame ones, with some missing. Of 11,000 or so clones listed, 60% to 85% are singletons. This specimen belongs to a study of graft-versus-host responses after intestinal transplantation. On the study more broadly: Anti-thymocyte globulin served as induction for all recipients, who then took tacrolimus and steroids for three to four years.

The sequencing used PBMCs, collected about 490 days after intestinal transplant. The sequence was collected from a human patient who received an intestinal transplant, so some T cells may come from the graft donor. The gene calls are TRBV4-2 and TRBJ2-2; TRBD2 matches at 9 bases. For the CDR3, the DNA is TGTGCCAGCAGCCAAGGGACTAGCGACACCGGGGAGCTGTTTTTT. Encoded protein: CASSQGTSDTGELFF.